This passage covers 23 T cell receptor beta chains from one sample sequenced in a study of T cells in women clearing cervical HPV infection. Here immunoSEQ multiplex PCR was the method, and the copy in TCRdb shows in-frame clones only, minus some. This sample carries roughly 13,000 clones, with 7.6% going to the ten biggest clones. The material sequenced was blood buffy coat. The receptors were gathered from a woman aged 18 to 75 with a cervical HPV16 infection that either progressed to CIN3+ or cleared (not recorded which).

Concerning this clone itself: The observed sequence ends 3 residues before the CDR3 terminus, with the missing tail filled in from the germline J gene. This chain uses TRBV19 with TRBJ2-3, with 11 bases lining up with TRBD1. There are 18 residues in the CDR3. In germline, CDR1 is LNHDA, CDR2 SQIVND (reference sequence). The sequenced part of the CDR3 DNA is TGTGCCAGTAGTATCCAGCGTGGGGGACAGGGGGTAAATCAGCCG. Amino acids: CASSIQRGGQGVNQP. The CDR3 in full is CASSIQRGGQGVNQPQYF.

Regarding this clone: The read ends 3 residues early relative to the CDR3; the germline J gene fills the gap. V usage is TRBV19 and J usage is TRBJ1-2, with D possibly TRBD1 on 6 matching bases. CDR3 length equals 14 residues. Germline V gives CDR1 LNHDA, CDR2 SQIVND (reference sequence). The covered CDR3 bases are TGTGCCAGTACCGCCAGGGGACGGGCAGATACC. Translated, it gives CASTARGRADT. The full CDR3 sequence reads CASTARGRADTYTF.

As concerns this clone: The read falls 3 residues short of the CDR3 end, and the missing part is taken from the germline J gene. V usage is TRBV7-2 and J usage is TRBJ2-1; D perhaps matches TRBD1 (6 bases). Germline CDR1 reads SGHTA; CDR2 reads FQGNSA. V was shortened by 5 bases and J by 5 bases, with 13 bases between the two germline ends. This CDR3 has 14 residues. CDR3: CASSPGQQNNEQFF. The CDR3 bases that were read are TGTGCCAGCAGCCCCGGACAGCAAAACAATGAG.

The CDR3 sequence is CASSLQGDRVGYTF. CDR3 DNA, as far as it was read: TGTGCCAGCAGCTTACAAGGAGACAGGGTGGGC. The chain combines TRBV7-9 with TRBJ1-2, with 7 bases identical to TRBD1. Read data end 3 residues before the CDR3 end; the end is taken from the germline J gene. The CDR3 runs to 14 residues. Germline V gene sequence: CDR1 SEHNR, CDR2 FQNEAQ (reference sequence).

Concerning this clone: Read coverage stops 3 residues before the CDR3 terminus; the germline J gene supplies the remainder. This chain connects TRBV19 to TRBJ1-5; 7 nucleotides align to TRBD1. After removal of 3 bases from V and 0 bases from J, the junction contained 2 bases not matched to a gene. CDR1 and CDR2 from the germline V gene are LNHDA and SQIVND (reference sequence). The CDR3 spans 15 residues. The sequenced part of the CDR3 DNA is TGTGCCAGTAGTATGACAGGGCATAGCAATCAGCCC. Protein product: CASSMTGHSNQP. The entire CDR3 reads CASSMTGHSNQPQHF. Complete variable domain (other parts from reference TRBV19 and TRBJ1-5): DGGITQSPKYLFRKEGQNVTLSCEQNLNHDAMYWYRQDPGQGLRLIYYSQIVNDFQKGDIAEGYSVSREKKESFPLTVTSAQKNPTAFYLCASSMTGHSNQPQHFGDGTRLSIL.

About this clone itself: At one end, the junction sequence differs from germline, possibly due to a read error. The read ends 3 residues shy of where the CDR3 ends; the end is completed using the germline J gene. V usage is TRBV4-2 and J usage is TRBJ2-3, with 9 bases fitting TRBD2. The V gene's germline CDR1 is LGHNA and CDR2 YNFKEQ. The CDR3 contains 16 residues. Partial CDR3 DNA: TGCGCCAGCAGCCAAACCGGGACTAGCAGCACAGATACG. It translates to CASSQTGTSSTDT. The complete CDR3 sequence is CASSQTGTSSTDTQYF.

About this clone itself: The read comes to an end 3 residues before the CDR3 does, leaving the germline J gene to fill in the end. The chain employs TRBV19 and TRBJ2-1, with 8 bases aligning to TRBD2. The trim removed 7 bases at V and 7 bases at J, leaving 18 bases unmatched. This CDR3 is built from 17 residues. Per germline, CDR1 LNHDA and CDR2 SQIVND (reference sequence). CDR3 amino acids: CASTTSAGGRLGNEQFF. The sequenced CDR3 bases are TGTGCCAGTACCACGAGTGCGGGAGGTAGGTTGGGGAATGAG.

In regard to this clone: A junction boundary mismatches the germline segment, possibly from a read error. The CDR3 end is not reached by the read, which stops 3 residues before it; the germline J gene fills it in. The same CDR3 is also encoded by other DNA sequences in this sample. The rearrangement uses TRBV19 and TRBJ1-2, with D unclear. The germline gives CDR1 LNHDA, CDR2 SQIVND (reference sequence). CDR3 length equals 13 residues. The CDR3 loop reads CASRINEGYGYTF. The CDR3 bases that were read are TGTGCCAGTAGAATTAATGAGGGCTATGGG.

As to this clone: The CDR3 end falls 3 residues outside the read, so it is completed with the germline J gene. The rearrangement joins TRBV7-9 to TRBJ1-1; D perhaps matches TRBD1 (6 bases). The length of the CDR3 is 13 residues. From germline, CDR1 is SEHNR and CDR2 FQNEAQ (reference sequence). Between the trimmed V and J ends, which lost 8 bases and 4 bases, there was a span of 14 bases. The CDR3 here is CASGIQGSTEAFF. The CDR3 bases that were read are TGTGCCAGCGGGATACAGGGAAGCACTGAA. Based on the CDR3 plus reference TRBV7-9 and TRBJ1-1, the full variable domain is DTGVSQNPRHKITKRGQNVTFRCDPISEHNRLYWYRQTLGQGPEFLTYFQNEAQLEKSRLLSDRFSAERPKGSFSTLEIQRTEQGDSAMYLCASGIQGSTEAFFGQGTRLTVV.

To note about this clone: The CDR3 is cut off 3 residues early in the read; its end comes from the germline J gene. V and J are TRBV7-2 and TRBJ1-2, with D possibly TRBD1 on 5 matching bases. Germline-derived CDR1 and CDR2 are SGHTA and FQGNSA. CDR3 length: 14 amino acids. This CDR3 is CASSLSSGGFDYTF. Partial CDR3 DNA: TGTGCCAGCAGCTTAAGTAGCGGGGGGTTCGAC.

Worth noting for this clone: The CDR3 end falls 3 residues outside the read, so it is completed with the germline J gene. V and J are TRBV7-9 and TRBJ1-1; D is unclear. Trimming removed 2 bases from V and 6 bases from J, with 4 bases in between. CDR3 length: 11 amino acids. Germline CDR1 SEHNR, CDR2 FQNEAQ (reference sequence). CDR3: CASSLNSEAFF. Partial CDR3 DNA: TGTGCCAGCAGCTTAAACTCTGAA.

In the case of this clone: The observed sequence ends 3 residues before the CDR3 terminus, with the missing tail filled in from the germline J gene. The chain is built from TRBV10-3 and TRBJ1-3; D is perhaps TRBD1 (6 bases). The CDR3 loop spans 13 amino acids. V was shortened by 0 bases and J by 7 bases, with 7 bases between the two germline ends. The germline V gene encodes CDR1 ENHRY and CDR2 SYGVKD. The sequenced part of the CDR3 DNA is TGTGCCATCAGTGAGTCGGACAGTAACACC. Translated: CAISESDSNT. The CDR3 in its entirety is CAISESDSNTIYF.

Note on this clone: The read ends 3 residues before the CDR3 terminus; that terminus is restored from the germline J gene. The chain recombines TRBV20-1 with TRBJ2-2; D may be TRBD2 (5 bases). V was shortened by 6 bases and J by 8 bases, with 16 bases between the two germline ends. This CDR3 is built from 13 residues. The germline gives CDR1 DFQATT, CDR2 SNEGSKA (reference sequence). CDR3 loop: CSARPSFGGELFF. CDR3 DNA, as far as it was read: TGCAGTGCCCGCCCTAGCTTTGGAGGGGAG.

Remarks on this clone: The read terminates 3 residues before the CDR3 end, so the remaining end is supplied by the germline J gene. The rearrangement joins TRBV18 to TRBJ2-2; a possible D gene is TRBD1 (5 bases). Per the germline V gene, CDR1 is KGHSH and CDR2 is LQKENI. The ends were cut back, 2 bases at V and 0 bases at J, with 10 bases in the middle. The CDR3 has 16 residues. The CDR3: CASSPYAGSNTGELFF. CDR3 DNA (partial): TGTGCCAGCTCACCATACGCAGGGTCGAACACCGGGGAG.

Of note for this clone: The read terminates 3 residues before the CDR3 end, so the remaining end is supplied by the germline J gene. This chain connects TRBV11-2 to TRBJ2-7, with TRBD2 matching over 7 bases. Germline V CDR1 and CDR2: SGHAT, FQNNGV. The CDR3 runs 13 residues. V lost 1 base to trimming and J lost 5 bases; unmatched junction nucleotides: 2. The CDR3 reads CASSLGGGNEQYF. The sequenced CDR3 bases are TGTGCCAGCAGCTTAGGGGGGGGGAACGAG.

About this clone itself: The read ends 3 residues shy of where the CDR3 ends; the end is completed using the germline J gene. V gene TRBV7-2 combines with J gene TRBJ2-7; no reliable D call. Trimming stripped 3 bases from V and 6 bases from J, with 6 bases between. Germline V lookup: CDR1 SGHTA, CDR2 FQGNSA. The CDR3 covers 11 residues. CDR3 in amino acids: CASSLYIEQYF. Incomplete CDR3 DNA: TGTGCCAGCAGCTTGTACATCGAG.

As for this clone: The observed sequence ends 3 residues before the CDR3 terminus, with the missing tail filled in from the germline J gene. This chain uses TRBV28 with TRBJ2-3; D gene uncertain. CDR1 and CDR2 from the germline V gene are MDHEN and SYDVKM. The CDR3 is 12 amino acids. The CDR3 bases that were read are TGTGCCAGCAGCTCTTCGTATTTGACG. Its translation is CASSSSYLT. The full CDR3 sequence reads CASSSSYLTQYF.

With respect to this clone: The read ends 3 residues shy of where the CDR3 ends; the end is completed using the germline J gene. V is TRBV19 and J is TRBJ1-5; 8 positions agree with TRBD1. The CDR3 contains 16 residues. Trimming took 8 bases from V and 3 from J; bases not matched to a gene: 12. Germline CDR1 is LNHDA and CDR2 is SQIVND (reference sequence). The sequenced part of the CDR3 DNA is TGTGCCAGTCTAGCCGCGCCGGACAGGGTCAATCAGCCC. Amino acids: CASLAAPDRVNQP. The full CDR3 is CASLAAPDRVNQPQHF.

Regarding this clone: The CDR3 end falls 3 residues outside the read, so it is completed with the germline J gene. The chain joins TRBV19 to TRBJ2-3, with a tentative D call TRBD1 (8 bases). Germline V CDR1 and CDR2: LNHDA, SQIVND (reference sequence). This CDR3 has 20 amino acids. The CDR3 sequence: CASSPGPNRGRGQYQETQYF. CDR3 bases read: TGTGCCAGTAGTCCGGGACCAAACAGGGGGAGGGGTCAGTACCAAGAGACG.

A remark on this clone: Read sequence stops 3 residues before the CDR3 end, and the germline J gene provides the missing end. The V call is TRBV7-9, the J call TRBJ1-2, with D unresolved. This CDR3 contains 13 residues. Germline CDR1 SEHNR, CDR2 FQNEAQ (reference sequence). The CDR3 DNA, read in part, is TGTGCCAGCAGCTATGACACGACCTACGAC. It yields the protein CASSYDTTYD. The entire CDR3 sequence reads CASSYDTTYDYTF. Drawing the rest from reference TRBV7-9 and TRBJ1-2, the complete variable domain is DTGVSQNPRHKITKRGQNVTFRCDPISEHNRLYWYRQTLGQGPEFLTYFQNEAQLEKSRLLSDRFSAERPKGSFSTLEIQRTEQGDSAMYLCASSYDTTYDYTFGSGTRLTVV.

Worth noting for this clone: The CDR3 goes on 3 residues after the read ends, and that part is filled in from the germline J gene. The genes are TRBV5-1 and TRBJ2-5; 11 bases line up with TRBD2. Losses at the gene ends were 4 bases for V and 2 bases for J; bases not matched to a gene: 7. Germline assignment: CDR1 SGHRS and CDR2 YFSETQ. This CDR3 region has 16 residues. This CDR3 reads CASSVSGRVNQETQYF. The covered CDR3 bases are TGCGCCAGCAGCGTTAGCGGGAGGGTAAATCAAGAGACC.

Turning to this clone: The read is 3 residues too short to cover the CDR3 end, so that end is filled in from the germline J gene. V gene TRBV4-2 combines with J gene TRBJ2-7, with D maybe TRBD1 (5 bases). V was trimmed by 1 base and J by 0 bases, leaving 22 bases between them. Germline-derived CDR1 and CDR2 are LGHNA and YNFKEQ. The CDR3 totals 19 residues. CDR3 loop: CASSQVLRGKQAYSYEQYF. The sequenced part of the CDR3 DNA is TGTGCCAGCAGCCAAGTGTTGCGTGGCAAACAGGCCTACTCCTACGAG.

On this clone: The read comes to an end 3 residues before the CDR3 does, leaving the germline J gene to fill in the end. The rearrangement uses TRBV20-1 and TRBJ1-1; no firm D call. The germline V gene encodes CDR1 DFQATT and CDR2 SNEGSKA (reference sequence). This CDR3 has 13 residues. Trimming took off 1 base at V and 5 bases at J, with 11 bases between the two ends. The part of the CDR3 DNA that was read is TGCAGTGCTAGAGCTCTGGCAAAAACTGAA. Its protein product is CSARALAKTE. The complete CDR3 protein is CSARALAKTEAFF.